The 19 T cell receptor beta chains reported below all come from one sample, sequenced in a study of CD8 T cells in Susac syndrome. Random hexamers were used to reverse transcribe roughly 0.45 to 1 ug of RNA. TCRdb analysed the immunoSEQ multiplex PCR reads with MiXCR anew, one entry per CDR3 protein. The sample gives 180,000 or so distinct CDR3 sequences, about 95% of which show up once; around 0.14% is in the top ten. The sample comprised CD4+ T cells from PBMCs. Every receptor here comes from a human donor in good health.

The chain uses TRBV9 and TRBJ1-6; D not resolved. Germline V gives CDR1 SGDLS, CDR2 YYNGEE. Trimming took 0 bases from V and 6 from J, leaving 7 bases between them. This CDR3 is built from 14 residues. The CDR3 region has the DNA TGTGCCAGCAGCGTAGCTAGTGGTAATTCACCCCTCCACTTT. Its translation is CASSVASGNSPLHF.

Here the CDR3 reads CSVESRGSTNEQFF. DNA for the CDR3: TGCAGCGTTGAATCCAGGGGGAGTACTAATGAGCAGTTCTTC. The chain recombines TRBV29-1 with TRBJ2-1, with TRBD1 matching over 7 bases. The CDR3 spans 14 residues. The V gene's germline CDR1 is SQVTM and CDR2 ANQGSEA. V lost 2 bases, J lost 7 bases, and 8 bases stayed unmatched.

This clonotype was counted a single time. The CDR3 region has the DNA TGCAGCGCACAACCTCGGGACACTAATGAAAAACTGTTTTTT. It specifies CSAQPRDTNEKLFF. This sequence joins TRBV29-1 and TRBJ1-4; tentatively, D is TRBD1 (5 bases). Germline V gives CDR1 SQVTM, CDR2 ANQGSEA. Deletions cut 7 bases from V and 2 bases from J, with 14 bases between. The CDR3 sequence is 14 residues long.

The chain has TRBV28 and TRBJ1-5; D gene ambiguous. The CDR3 has 13 residues. Trimming stripped 3 bases from V and 3 bases from J, with 6 bases between. Looked up from germline, CDR1 is MDHEN and CDR2 is SYDVKM. The CDR3 sequence is CASSLLNNQPQHF. CDR3 in DNA: TGTGCCAGCAGTTTGTTAAACAATCAGCCCCAGCATTTT.

This chain uses TRBV20-1 with TRBJ2-1; tentatively, D is TRBD2 (6 bases). The germline V gene encodes CDR1 DFQATT and CDR2 SNEGSKA (reference sequence). V lost 5 bases and J lost 0, with 17 bases in between. The CDR3 contains 16 residues. The CDR3 loop is CSAVRMTGGSYNEQFF. CDR3 sequence (DNA): TGCAGTGCTGTTCGAATGACCGGGGGCTCCTACAATGAGCAGTTCTTC.

The gene calls are TRBV20-1 and TRBJ1-2; tentative D call: TRBD1 (6 bases). The CDR3 totals 14 residues. Germline CDR1 is DFQATT and CDR2 is SNEGSKA (reference sequence). V was clipped by 6 bases and J by 3 bases, with 17 bases between them. CDR3 bases: TGCAGTGCGGGAGCGGGGGCAGGGGACTATGGCTACACCTTC. It yields the protein CSAGAGAGDYGYTF.

The chain combines TRBV29-1 with TRBJ1-4; D remains unclear. This CDR3 spans 12 amino acids. Germline-derived CDR1 and CDR2 are SQVTM and ANQGSEA. Trimming removed 2 bases from V and 5 bases from J, with 6 bases in between. The CDR3 nucleotides read TGCAGCGTTGAAACAAGAAATGAAAAACTGTTTTTT. It specifies CSVETRNEKLFF.

The chain has TRBV25-1 and TRBJ1-2; D ambiguous. Germline V gene lookup returns CDR1 MGHDK and CDR2 SYGVNS. Trimming pared 1 base from V and 6 bases from J, leaving 6 bases between. The CDR3 length is 12 residues. The DNA of the CDR3 is TGTGCCAGCAGTGAATTCGGAGATGGCTACACCTTC. This codes for CASSEFGDGYTF.

The rearrangement links TRBV11-2 to TRBJ2-7; no reliable D call. CDR1 and CDR2 from the germline V gene are SGHAT and FQNNGV. CDR3 length equals 14 residues. Trimming shortened V by 1 base and J by 2 bases, and 9 bases separated the two germline ends. The CDR3 coding sequence is TGTGCCAGCAGCTTAGGGGTACCCACCTACGAGCAGTACTTC. This translates into CASSLGVPTYEQYF.

The chain couples TRBV20-1 to TRBJ2-7; possibly TRBD1 for D (7 bases). The germline V gene has CDR1 DFQATT and CDR2 SNEGSKA (reference sequence). This CDR3 comprises 15 residues. Trimming stripped 3 bases from V and 0 bases from J, with 15 bases between. The CDR3 DNA follows: TGCAGTGCTAGGTCGGGGGACAGACCCTCCTACGAGCAGTACTTC. Translating it yields CSARSGDRPSYEQYF.

The rearrangement uses TRBV6-4 and TRBJ2-2; D not certain. Germline-derived CDR1 and CDR2 are MRHNA and SNTAGT. V was cut by 2 bases and J by 4 bases, with 8 bases left in between. The CDR3 sequence is 14 residues long. In DNA form, the CDR3 reads TGTGCCAGCAGTGACCAGGCTGCCACCGGGGAGCTGTTTTTT. Its protein product is CASSDQAATGELFF.

This rearrangement joins TRBV9 to TRBJ1-2; no reliable D call. Germline lookup yields CDR1 SGDLS and CDR2 YYNGEE. V gave up 5 bases and J gave up 0 bases, with 8 bases separating them. The CDR3 contains 13 residues. The CDR3 reads CASSYNANYGYTF. Here the CDR3 DNA reads TGTGCCAGCAGTTACAACGCTAACTATGGCTACACCTTC.

This chain joins TRBV30 and TRBJ1-1; no definite D call. Trimming cost V 8 bases and J 1 base, with 11 bases left between them. Germline CDR1 is GTSNPN and CDR2 is SVGIG (reference sequence). The CDR3 loop spans 12 amino acids. The CDR3 here is CAQSKGNTEAFF. DNA of the CDR3: TGTGCCCAAAGCAAGGGGAACACTGAAGCTTTCTTT.

The gene calls are TRBV20-1 and TRBJ2-3, with D possibly being TRBD1 or TRBD2 (5 bases each). V lost 3 bases, J lost 8 bases, and 15 bases lay in between. The CDR3 has 13 residues. Germline loops: CDR1 DFQATT, CDR2 SNEGSKA (reference sequence). This CDR3 reads CSASLADGATQYF. In DNA, the CDR3 is TGCAGTGCTAGTCTGGCGGACGGGGCTACGCAGTATTTT.

The chain carries TRBV6-1 and TRBJ1-5; unclear D gene. Trimming took 4 bases from V and 3 from J, leaving 19 bases between them. The CDR3 has 17 amino acids. Germline V CDR1 and CDR2: MNHNS, SASEGT. The CDR3 sequence is CASSAMEGWAANQPQHF. The CDR3 coding sequence is TGTGCCAGCAGTGCAATGGAAGGTTGGGCCGCCAATCAGCCCCAGCATTTT.

The rearrangement links TRBV20-1 to TRBJ1-5; a possible D gene is TRBD1 (6 bases). V shed 3 bases and J shed 3 bases, with 9 bases lying between them. The CDR3 has 13 residues. Germline V lookup: CDR1 DFQATT, CDR2 SNEGSKA (reference sequence). DNA of the CDR3: TGCAGTGCTAGGGGGGGGGCCAATCAGCCCCAGCATTTT. Amino acids: CSARGGANQPQHF.

The rearrangement links TRBV18 to TRBJ2-5, with TRBD2 matching over 10 bases. CDR1 and CDR2 from the germline V gene are KGHSH and LQKENI. This CDR3 comprises 15 residues. J gave up 1 base and V 3 bases, and 2 bases lay outside the gene matches. CDR3 sequence reads: CASSPGLASQETQYF. The CDR3 coding sequence is TGTGCCAGCTCACCGGGACTAGCGAGCCAAGAGACCCAGTACTTC.

V gene TRBV2 combines with J gene TRBJ2-5; D gene ambiguous. There are 11 residues in the CDR3. V lost 8 bases and J lost 0, with 4 bases in between. CDR1 and CDR2 (germline): SNHLY, FYNNEI. CDR3: CASGYQETQYF. DNA for the CDR3: TGTGCCAGCGGGTACCAAGAGACCCAGTACTTC.

V gene TRBV4-3 combines with J gene TRBJ2-2, with D tentatively TRBD1 or TRBD2 (7 bases each). Germline lookup yields CDR1 LGHNA and CDR2 YSLEER. This CDR3 spans 17 amino acids. The ends were cut back, 1 base at V and 4 bases at J, with 16 bases in the middle. The CDR3 DNA sequence: TGCGCCAGCAGCCAAGGCGGGGGACAGCTGATCACCGGGGAGCTGTTTTTT. Translated: CASSQGGGQLITGELFF.